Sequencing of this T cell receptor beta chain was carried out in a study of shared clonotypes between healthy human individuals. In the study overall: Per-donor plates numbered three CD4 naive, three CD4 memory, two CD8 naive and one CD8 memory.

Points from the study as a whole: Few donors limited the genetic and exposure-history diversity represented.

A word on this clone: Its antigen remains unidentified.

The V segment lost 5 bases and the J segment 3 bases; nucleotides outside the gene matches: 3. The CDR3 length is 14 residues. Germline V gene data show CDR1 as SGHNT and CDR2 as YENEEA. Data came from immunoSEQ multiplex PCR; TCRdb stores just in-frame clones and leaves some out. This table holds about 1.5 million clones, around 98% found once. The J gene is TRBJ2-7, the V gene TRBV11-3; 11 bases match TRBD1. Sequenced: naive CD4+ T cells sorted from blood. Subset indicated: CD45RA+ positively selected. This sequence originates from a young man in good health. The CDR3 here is CASSKGQGVYEQYF. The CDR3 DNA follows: TGTGCCAGCAGCAAGGGACAGGGGGTCTACGAGCAGTACTTC.